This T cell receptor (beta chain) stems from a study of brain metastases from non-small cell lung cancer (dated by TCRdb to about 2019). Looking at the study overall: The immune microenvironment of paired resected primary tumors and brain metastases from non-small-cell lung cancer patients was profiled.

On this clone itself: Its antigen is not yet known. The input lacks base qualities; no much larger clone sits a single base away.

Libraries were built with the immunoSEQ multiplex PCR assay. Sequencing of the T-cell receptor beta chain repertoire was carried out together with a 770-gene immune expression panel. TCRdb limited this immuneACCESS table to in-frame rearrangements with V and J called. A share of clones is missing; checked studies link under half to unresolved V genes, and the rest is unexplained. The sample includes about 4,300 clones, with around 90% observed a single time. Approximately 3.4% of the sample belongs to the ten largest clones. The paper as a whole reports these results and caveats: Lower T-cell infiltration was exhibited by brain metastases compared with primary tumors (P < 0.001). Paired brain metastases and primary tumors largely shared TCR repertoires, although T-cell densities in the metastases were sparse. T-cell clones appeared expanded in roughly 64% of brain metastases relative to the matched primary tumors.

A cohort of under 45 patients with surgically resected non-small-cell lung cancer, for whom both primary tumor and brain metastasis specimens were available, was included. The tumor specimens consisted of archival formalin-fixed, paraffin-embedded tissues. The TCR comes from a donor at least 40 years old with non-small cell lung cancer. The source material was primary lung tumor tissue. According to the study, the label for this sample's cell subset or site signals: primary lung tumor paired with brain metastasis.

Here the CDR3 is given as CSGPRQPLGPQHF. The DNA reads as follows: TGCAGCGGGCCGCGACAGCCCCTAGGTCCCCAGCATTTT. Rearrangement joined TRBV29-1 to TRBJ1-5; TRBD1 is a possible D gene, resting on 5 matching bases. The CDR3 starts with the cysteine, ends with the phenylalanine, and has 13 residues. Only the CDR3 part of the read is kept: 39 bases, read in frame from the first base. According to the germline V gene, CDR1 reads SQVTM and CDR2 reads ANQGSEA. V and J are truncated by 7 bases and 10 bases respectively, leaving an intervening sequence of 20 bases.